This is a list of T cell receptor beta chains from one sample in a study of blood T cell repertoires in COVID-19. Only in-frame clones appear in the TCRdb table, and some are missing; sequencing was by immunoSEQ multiplex PCR. This repertoire shows 490,000 or so clones, over 75% found once; its top ten account for 1.5% to 2%. The sample taken for sequencing was PBMCs or T cells enriched from blood (not recorded which). Every receptor here comes from a woman between 40 and 50 years old who had recovered from COVID-19. CDR3s include the opening cysteine and the closing phenylalanine or tryptophan. A D gene is named only where the DNA matches it firmly. Expanded clones are given a class, and other clones once, few, many or no size at all.

TRBJ2-5 TRBV5-8 . 15 . CASSSRVGYQETQYF TGTGCCAGCAGCTCCAGGGTGGGGTACCAAGAGACCCAGTACTTC
TRBJ2-2 TRBV7-8 . 14 . CASSFARVNGELFF TGTGCCAGCAGCTTCGCGCGGGTGAACGGGGAGCTGTTTTTT
TRBJ1-1 TRBV10-3 . 11 . CAISEYQKAFF TGTGCCATCAGTGAGTACCAGAAAGCTTTCTTT
TRBJ2-5 TRBV11-2 . 15 . CASSPRLLARVAQYF TGTGCCAGCAGCCCCCGGCTCCTAGCGCGTGTGGCCCAGTACTTC
TRBJ2-5 TRBV7-9 . 15 . CASSPQQGTRETQYF TGTGCCAGCAGCCCCCAGCAGGGGACGAGAGAGACCCAGTACTTC
TRBJ2-2 TRBV27 . 12 . CASCSSGGELFF TGTGCCAGCTGCTCGAGTGGCGGGGAGCTGTTTTTT
TRBJ1-6 TRBV12-3/TRBV12-4 . 13 . CASNTGAPSPLHF TGTGCCAGCAATACAGGCGCGCCTTCACCCCTCCACTTT
TRBJ2-7 TRBV24-1 . 11 . CATSDPYEQYF TGTGCCACCAGTGACCCATACGAGCAGTACTTC
TRBJ1-2 TRBV18 . 14 . CASSPEGGNYGYTF TGTGCCAGCTCACCGGAGGGAGGGAACTATGGCTACACCTTC
TRBJ2-5 TRBV7-9 TRBD1 13 once CASSLGDSGTQYF TGTGCCAGCAGCTTAGGGGACAGTGGGACCCAGTACTTC
TRBJ2-2 TRBV15 . 15 . CATSWGTLNTGELFF TGTGCCACCAGCTGGGGGACATTGAACACCGGGGAGCTGTTTTTT
TRBJ2-5 TRBV18 TRBD2 14 . CASSPGLATETQYF TGTGCCAGCTCACCCGGACTAGCTACGGAGACCCAGTACTTC
TRBJ1-2 TRBV5-1 TRBD1 14 . CASSSTTGYYGYTF TGCGCCAGCAGCTCTACGACAGGGTATTATGGCTACACCTTC
TRBJ2-2 TRBV14 . 14 few CASSQLQTTGELFF TGTGCCAGCAGCCAATTACAGACCACCGGGGAGCTGTTTTTT
TRBJ2-5 TRBV24-1 . 13 . CATSGAGQETQYF TGTGCCACCAGTGGAGCGGGCCAAGAGACCCAGTACTTC
TRBJ2-2 TRBV27 TRBD2 17 once CASSFSPAGVRTGELFF TGTGCCAGCAGTTTTTCCCCCGCGGGAGTACGCACCGGGGAGCTGTTTTTT
TRBJ1-5 TRBV3-1/TRBV3-2 . 14 . CASSLGARWQPQHF TGTGCCAGCAGCCTAGGGGCCAGGTGGCAGCCCCAGCATTTT
TRBJ1-6 TRBV6-5 . 15 . CASSSRALRGSPLHF TGTGCCAGCAGTTCCCGCGCCCTACGAGGATCACCCCTCCACTTT
TRBJ1-1 TRBV5-1 TRBD1 14 . CASSAGTGNTEAFF TGCGCCAGCAGCGCCGGGACAGGGAACACTGAAGCTTTCTTT
TRBJ2-7 TRBV14 TRBD1 15 . CASSQPSSTGVEQYF TGTGCCAGCAGCCAACCAAGCTCCACAGGGGTAGAGCAGTACTTC
TRBJ1-2 TRBV4-3 . 14 . CASSRQTGLFGYTF TGCGCCAGCAGCCGGCAAACAGGGCTGTTTGGCTACACCTTC
TRBJ1-1 TRBV7-2 TRBD1 14 . CASSSRTGGTEAFF TGTGCCAGCAGCTCGAGGACAGGGGGCACTGAAGCTTTCTTT